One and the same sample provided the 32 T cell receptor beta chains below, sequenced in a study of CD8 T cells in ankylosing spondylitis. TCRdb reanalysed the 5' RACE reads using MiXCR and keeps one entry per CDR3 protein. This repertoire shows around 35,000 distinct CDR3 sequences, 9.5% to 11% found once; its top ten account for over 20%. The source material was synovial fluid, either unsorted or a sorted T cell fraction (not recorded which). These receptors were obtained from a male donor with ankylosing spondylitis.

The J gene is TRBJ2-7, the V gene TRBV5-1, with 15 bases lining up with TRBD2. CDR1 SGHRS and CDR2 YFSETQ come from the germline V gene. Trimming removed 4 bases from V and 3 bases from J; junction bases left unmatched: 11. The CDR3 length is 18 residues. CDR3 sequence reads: CASSPGTSGRPTNYEQYF. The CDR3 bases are TGCGCCAGCAGCCCGGGGACTAGCGGGAGGCCGACAAACTACGAGCAGTACTTC.

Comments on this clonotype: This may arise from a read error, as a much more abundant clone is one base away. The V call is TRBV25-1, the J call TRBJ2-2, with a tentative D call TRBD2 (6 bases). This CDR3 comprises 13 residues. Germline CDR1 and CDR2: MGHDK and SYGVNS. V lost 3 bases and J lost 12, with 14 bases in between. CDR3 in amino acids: CASSEEGARKLFF. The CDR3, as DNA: TGTGCCAGCAGTGAGGAGGGAGCGAGGAAGCTGTTTTTT.

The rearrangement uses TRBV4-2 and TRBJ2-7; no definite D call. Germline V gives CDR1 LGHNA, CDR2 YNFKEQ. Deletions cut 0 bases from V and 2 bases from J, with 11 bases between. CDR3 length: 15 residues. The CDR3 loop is CASSQERTNTYEQYF. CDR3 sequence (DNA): TGTGCCAGCAGCCAAGAGCGGACGAACACCTACGAGCAGTACTTC.

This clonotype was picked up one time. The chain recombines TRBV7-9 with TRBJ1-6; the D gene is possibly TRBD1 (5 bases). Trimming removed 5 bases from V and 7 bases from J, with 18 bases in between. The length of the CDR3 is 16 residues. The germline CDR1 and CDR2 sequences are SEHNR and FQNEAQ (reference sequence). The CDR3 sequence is CASSRDDGTVNSPLHF. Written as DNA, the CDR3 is TGTGCCAGCAGCCGTGATGACGGGACTGTGAATTCACCCCTCCACTTT. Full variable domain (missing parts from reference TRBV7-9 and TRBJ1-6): DTGVSQNPRHKITKRGQNVTFRCDPISEHNRLYWYRQTLGQGPEFLTYFQNEAQLEKSRLLSDRFSAERPKGSFSTLEIQRTEQGDSAMYLCASSRDDGTVNSPLHFGNGTRLTVT.

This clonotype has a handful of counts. The CDR3 is CASSFWTGKSSGNTIYF. The DNA for the CDR3 is TGCGCCAGCAGCTTCTGGACAGGGAAATCCTCTGGAAACACCATATATTTT. The chain links TRBV4-1 to TRBJ1-3; 8 positions agree with TRBD1. The CDR3 sequence is 17 residues long. CDR1 MGHRA and CDR2 YSYEKL come from the germline V gene. Unmatched junction bases numbered 9, after V lost 5 bases and J lost 0 bases.

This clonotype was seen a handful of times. The CDR3 nucleotides read TGTGCCCCTTACGAGCAGTACTTC. This translates into CAPYEQYF. J is TRBJ2-7 and V is TRBV30; D is undetermined. V was cut by 8 bases and J by 4 bases, with 3 bases left in between. This CDR3 spans 8 amino acids. Per the germline V gene, CDR1 is GTSNPN and CDR2 is SVGIG (reference sequence).

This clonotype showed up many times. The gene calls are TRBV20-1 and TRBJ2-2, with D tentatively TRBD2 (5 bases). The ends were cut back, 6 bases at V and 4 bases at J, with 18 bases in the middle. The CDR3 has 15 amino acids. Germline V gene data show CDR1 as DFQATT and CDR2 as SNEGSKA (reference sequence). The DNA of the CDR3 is TGCAGTGCAATGGGAGTTGGTGGGGTCACCGGGGAGCTGTTTTTT. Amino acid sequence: CSAMGVGGVTGELFF.

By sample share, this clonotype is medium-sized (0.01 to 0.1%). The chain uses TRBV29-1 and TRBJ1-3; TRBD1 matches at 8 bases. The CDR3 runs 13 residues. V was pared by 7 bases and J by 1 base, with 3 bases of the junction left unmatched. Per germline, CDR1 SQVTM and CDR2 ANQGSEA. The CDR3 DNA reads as TGCAGCGCGCAGGGGGCTTCTGGAAACACCATATATTTT. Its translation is CSAQGASGNTIYF.

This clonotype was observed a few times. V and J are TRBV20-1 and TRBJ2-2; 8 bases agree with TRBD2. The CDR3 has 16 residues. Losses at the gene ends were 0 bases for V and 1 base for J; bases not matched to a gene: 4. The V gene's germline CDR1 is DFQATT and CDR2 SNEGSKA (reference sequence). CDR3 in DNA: TGCAGTGCTAGAGATAATCTAGCGGGGAACACCGGGGAGCTGTTTTTT. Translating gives CSARDNLAGNTGELFF.

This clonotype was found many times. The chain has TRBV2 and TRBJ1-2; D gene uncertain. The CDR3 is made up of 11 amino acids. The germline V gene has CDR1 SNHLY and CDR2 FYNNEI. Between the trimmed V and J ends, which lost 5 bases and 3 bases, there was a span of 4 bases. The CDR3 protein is CASSLDYGYTF. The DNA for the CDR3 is TGTGCCAGCAGTTTGGACTATGGCTACACCTTC.

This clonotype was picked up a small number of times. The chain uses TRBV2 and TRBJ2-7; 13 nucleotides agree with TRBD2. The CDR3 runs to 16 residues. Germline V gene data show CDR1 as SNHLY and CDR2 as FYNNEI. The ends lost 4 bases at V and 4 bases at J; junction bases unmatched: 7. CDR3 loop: CASSAGLAGLLYEQYF. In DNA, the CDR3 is TGTGCCAGCAGTGCGGGACTAGCGGGACTTCTTTACGAGCAGTACTTC.

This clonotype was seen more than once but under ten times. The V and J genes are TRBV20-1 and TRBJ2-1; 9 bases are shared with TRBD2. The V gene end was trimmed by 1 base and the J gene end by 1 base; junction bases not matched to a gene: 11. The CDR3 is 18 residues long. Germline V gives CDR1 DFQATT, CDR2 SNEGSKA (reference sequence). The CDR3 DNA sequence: TGCAGTGCTAGAGGAGGACTAGCGAGAGGGCCTTCCTACAATGAGCAGTTCTTC. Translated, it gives CSARGGLARGPSYNEQFF.

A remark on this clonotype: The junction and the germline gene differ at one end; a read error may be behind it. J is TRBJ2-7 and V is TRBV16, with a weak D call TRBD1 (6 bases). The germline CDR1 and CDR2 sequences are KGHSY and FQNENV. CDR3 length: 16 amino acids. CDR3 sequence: CASSQTIQTGFYVQYF. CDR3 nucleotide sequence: TGTGCCAGCAGCCAAACGATACAGACAGGTTTCTACGTGCAGTACTTC.

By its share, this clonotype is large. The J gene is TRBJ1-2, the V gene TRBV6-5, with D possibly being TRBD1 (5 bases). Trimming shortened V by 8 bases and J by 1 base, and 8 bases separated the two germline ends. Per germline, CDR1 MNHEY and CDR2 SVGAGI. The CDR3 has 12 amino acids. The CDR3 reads CASGGGNYGYTF. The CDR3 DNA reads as TGTGCCAGCGGGGGGGGTAACTATGGCTACACCTTC.

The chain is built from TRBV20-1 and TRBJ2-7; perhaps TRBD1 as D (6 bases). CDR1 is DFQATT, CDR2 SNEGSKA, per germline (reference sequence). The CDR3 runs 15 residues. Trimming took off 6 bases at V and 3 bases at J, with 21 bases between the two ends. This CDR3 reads CSASLRGTGYYEQYF. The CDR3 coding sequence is TGCAGTGCCAGTTTAAGGGGTACAGGGTACTACGAGCAGTACTTC.

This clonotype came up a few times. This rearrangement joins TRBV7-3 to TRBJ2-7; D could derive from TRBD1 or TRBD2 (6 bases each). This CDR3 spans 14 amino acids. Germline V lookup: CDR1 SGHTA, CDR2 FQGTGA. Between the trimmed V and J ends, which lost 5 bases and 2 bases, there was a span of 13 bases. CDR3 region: CASSPGDFTYEQYF. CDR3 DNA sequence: TGTGCCAGCAGCCCAGGGGACTTTACCTACGAGCAGTACTTC.

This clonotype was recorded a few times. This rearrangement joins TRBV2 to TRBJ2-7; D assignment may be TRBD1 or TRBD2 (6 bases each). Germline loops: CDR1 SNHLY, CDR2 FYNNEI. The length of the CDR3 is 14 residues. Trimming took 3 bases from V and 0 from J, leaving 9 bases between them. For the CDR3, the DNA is TGTGCCAGCAGTGATGGGGGGCTCTCCTACGAGCAGTACTTC. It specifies CASSDGGLSYEQYF.

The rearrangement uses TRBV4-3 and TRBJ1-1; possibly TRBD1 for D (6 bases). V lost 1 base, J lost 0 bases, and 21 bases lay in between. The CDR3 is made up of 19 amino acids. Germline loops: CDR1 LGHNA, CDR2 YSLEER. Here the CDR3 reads CASSQGAQRGGRMNTEAFF. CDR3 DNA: TGCGCCAGCAGCCAAGGGGCCCAGAGAGGGGGTAGGATGAACACTGAAGCTTTCTTT.

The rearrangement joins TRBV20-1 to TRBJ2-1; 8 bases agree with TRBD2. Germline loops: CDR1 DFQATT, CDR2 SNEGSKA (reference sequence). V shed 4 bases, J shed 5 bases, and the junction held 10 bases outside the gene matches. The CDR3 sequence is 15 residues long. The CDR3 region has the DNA TGCAGTGCTAAGAGCGGGAGAGGTGCGGACAATGAGCAGTTCTTC. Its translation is CSAKSGRGADNEQFF.

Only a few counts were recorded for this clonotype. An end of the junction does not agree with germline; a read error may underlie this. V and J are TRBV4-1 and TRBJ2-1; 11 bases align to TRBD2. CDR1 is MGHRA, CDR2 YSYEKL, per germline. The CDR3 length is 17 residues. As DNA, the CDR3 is TGCCCCAGCAGCCAAGGTATAGCGGGAGGGCCTATAGATGAGCAGTTCTTC. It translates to CPSSQGIAGGPIDEQFF.

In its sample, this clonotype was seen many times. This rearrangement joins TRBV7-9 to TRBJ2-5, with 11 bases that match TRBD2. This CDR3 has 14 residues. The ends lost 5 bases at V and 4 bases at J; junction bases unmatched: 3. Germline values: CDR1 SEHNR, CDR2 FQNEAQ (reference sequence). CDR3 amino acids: CASSISGRAETQYF. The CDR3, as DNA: TGTGCCAGCAGCATTAGCGGGAGGGCAGAGACCCAGTACTTC.

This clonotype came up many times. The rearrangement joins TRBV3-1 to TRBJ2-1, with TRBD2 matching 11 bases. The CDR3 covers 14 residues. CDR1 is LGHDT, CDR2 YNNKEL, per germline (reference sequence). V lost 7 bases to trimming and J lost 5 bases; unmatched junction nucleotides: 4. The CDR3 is CASTGLAGDNEQFF. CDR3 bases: TGTGCCAGCACCGGACTAGCGGGTGACAATGAGCAGTTCTTC.

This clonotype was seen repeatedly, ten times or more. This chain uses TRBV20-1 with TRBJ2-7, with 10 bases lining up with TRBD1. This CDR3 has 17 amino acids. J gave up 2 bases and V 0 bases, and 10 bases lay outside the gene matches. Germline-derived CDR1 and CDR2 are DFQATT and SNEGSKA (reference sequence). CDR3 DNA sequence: TGCAGTGCTAGAGATAGGGACAGGGGAGGCCCTACCTACGAGCAGTACTTC. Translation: CSARDRDRGGPTYEQYF.

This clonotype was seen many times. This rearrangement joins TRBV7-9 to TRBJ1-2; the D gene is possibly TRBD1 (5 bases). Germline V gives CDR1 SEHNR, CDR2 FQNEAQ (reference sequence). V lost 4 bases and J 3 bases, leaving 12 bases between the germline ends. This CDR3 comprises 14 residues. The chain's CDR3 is CASSSQGSYYGYTF. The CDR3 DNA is TGTGCCAGCAGCTCGCAGGGTTCCTACTATGGCTACACCTTC.

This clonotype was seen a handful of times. The CDR3, as DNA: TGTGCCAGCAGGTCCGGGACAGGGATTGTTTTCTTT. It encodes CASRSGTGIVFF. V is TRBV13 and J is TRBJ1-1, with TRBD1 matching 9 bases. The CDR3 runs to 12 residues. The germline V gene has CDR1 PRHDT and CDR2 FYEKMQ (reference sequence). V gave up 6 bases and J gave up 13 bases; unmatched junction bases: 9.

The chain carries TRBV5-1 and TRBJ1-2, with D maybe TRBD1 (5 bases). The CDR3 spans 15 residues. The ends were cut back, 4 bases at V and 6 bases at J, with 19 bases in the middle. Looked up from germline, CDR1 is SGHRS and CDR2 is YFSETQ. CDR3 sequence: CASSPSPGNSHGYTF. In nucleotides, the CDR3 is TGCGCCAGCAGCCCTTCCCCAGGGAACTCCCATGGCTACACCTTC.

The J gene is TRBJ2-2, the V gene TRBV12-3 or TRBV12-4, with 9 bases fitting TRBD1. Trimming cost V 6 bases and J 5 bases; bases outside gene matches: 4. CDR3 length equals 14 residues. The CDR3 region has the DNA TGTGCCAGCAGACAGGGGGCTCGAACCGGGGAGCTGTTTTTT. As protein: CASRQGARTGELFF.

The CDR3: CATSRGPGTSGPTDTQYF. Here the CDR3 DNA reads TGTGCCACCAGCAGAGGCCCCGGGACTAGCGGACCCACAGATACGCAGTATTTT. The chain joins TRBV15 to TRBJ2-3; 11 bases fit TRBD2. Looked up from germline, CDR1 is LNHNV and CDR2 is YYDKDF (reference sequence). With V trimmed by 1 base and J by 2 bases, 8 bases remained unmatched. The CDR3 is 18 amino acids.

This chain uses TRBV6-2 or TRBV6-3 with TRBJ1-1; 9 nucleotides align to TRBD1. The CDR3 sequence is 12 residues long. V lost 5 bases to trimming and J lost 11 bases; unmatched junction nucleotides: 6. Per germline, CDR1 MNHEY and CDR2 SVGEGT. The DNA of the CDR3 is TGTGCCAGCAGTGACTGGGACAGGGAGGCTTTCTTT. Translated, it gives CASSDWDREAFF.

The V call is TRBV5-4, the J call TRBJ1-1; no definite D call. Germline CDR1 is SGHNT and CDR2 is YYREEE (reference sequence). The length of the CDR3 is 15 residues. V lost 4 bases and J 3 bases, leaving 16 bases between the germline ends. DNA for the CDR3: TGTGCCAGCAGCGGTGATACTGGACGGGACACTGAAGCTTTCTTT. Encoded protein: CASSGDTGRDTEAFF.

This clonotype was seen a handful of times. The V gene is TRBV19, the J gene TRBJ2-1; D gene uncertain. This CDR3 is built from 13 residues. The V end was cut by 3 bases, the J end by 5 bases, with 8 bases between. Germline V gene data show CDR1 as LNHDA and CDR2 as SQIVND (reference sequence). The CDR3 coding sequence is TGTGCCAGTAGTATTATGGCCCACAATGAGCAGTTCTTC. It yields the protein CASSIMAHNEQFF.

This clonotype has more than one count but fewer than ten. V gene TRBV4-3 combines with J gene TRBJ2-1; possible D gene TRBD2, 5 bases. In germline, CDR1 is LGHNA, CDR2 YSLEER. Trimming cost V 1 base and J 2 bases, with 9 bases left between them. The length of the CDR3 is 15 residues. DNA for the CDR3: TGCGCCAGCAGCCAAGCACTAGAGACCTACAATGAGCAGTTCTTC. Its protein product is CASSQALETYNEQFF.